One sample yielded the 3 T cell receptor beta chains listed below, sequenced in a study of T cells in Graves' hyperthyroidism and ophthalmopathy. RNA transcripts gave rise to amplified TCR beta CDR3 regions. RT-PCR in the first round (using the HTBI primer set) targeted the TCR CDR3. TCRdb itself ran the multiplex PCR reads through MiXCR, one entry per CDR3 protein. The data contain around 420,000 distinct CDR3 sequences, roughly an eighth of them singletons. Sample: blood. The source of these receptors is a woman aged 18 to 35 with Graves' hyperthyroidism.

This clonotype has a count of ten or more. CDR3 loop: CASSQGGIGPYEQYF. CDR3 nucleotide sequence: TGTGCCAGCAGCCAAGGTGGGATCGGGCCCTACGAGCAGTACTTC. The rearrangement joins TRBV3-1 to TRBJ2-7; D is unresolved. CDR3 size: 15 residues. CDR1 LGHDT and CDR2 YNNKEL come from the germline V gene (reference sequence). V lost 1 base and J 2 bases, leaving 12 bases between the germline ends.

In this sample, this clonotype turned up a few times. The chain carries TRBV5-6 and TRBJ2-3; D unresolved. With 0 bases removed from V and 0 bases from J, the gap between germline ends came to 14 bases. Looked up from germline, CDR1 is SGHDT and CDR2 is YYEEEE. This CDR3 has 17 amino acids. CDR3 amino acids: CASSLAASLTSTDTQYF. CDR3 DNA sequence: TGTGCCAGCAGCTTGGCGGCCAGTTTGACTAGCACAGATACGCAGTATTTT.

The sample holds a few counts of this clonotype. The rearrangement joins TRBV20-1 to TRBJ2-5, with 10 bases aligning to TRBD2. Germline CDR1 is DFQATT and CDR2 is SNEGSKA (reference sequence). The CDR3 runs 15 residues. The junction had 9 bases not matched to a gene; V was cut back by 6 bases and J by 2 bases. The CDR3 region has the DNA TGCAGTGCCACCACCCTAGCGGGAGTGCAAGAGACCCAGTACTTC. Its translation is CSATTLAGVQETQYF.